This T cell receptor beta chain was profiled in a study of blood T cell repertoires in COVID-19. Study in general: The United States, Italy and Spain provided the acute and convalescent COVID-19 samples.

The cohort comprised adults aged roughly 18 to 90 years residing in approximately 25 US areas. Participant reports of clinical history set cohort assignment. In the authors' workflow: Amplification with reference gene primers provided the estimates of nucleated cell counts. Sequencing used immunoSEQ multiplex PCR; TCRdb keeps in-frame clones, though not all of them. V, J and clone size derive from that table, while D and trimming were established from the DNA sequence. This sample yields approximately 390,000 clones, of which approximately 86% are seen a single time; around 2% belongs to the top ten. This TCR was sampled from a woman between 40 and 50 years old with acute COVID-19. The material sequenced was PBMCs or T cells enriched from blood (not recorded which).

DNA for the CDR3: TGTGCCAGCAGTTTAATGCACAATTCGGGCACTGAAGCTTTCTTT. Its protein is CASSLMHNSGTEAFF. The chain is built from TRBV27 and TRBJ1-1; D is unresolved. Looked up from germline, CDR1 is MNHEY and CDR2 is SMNVEV (reference sequence). CDR3 length: 15 amino acids. Trimming removed 2 bases from V and 4 bases from J, with 14 bases in between.